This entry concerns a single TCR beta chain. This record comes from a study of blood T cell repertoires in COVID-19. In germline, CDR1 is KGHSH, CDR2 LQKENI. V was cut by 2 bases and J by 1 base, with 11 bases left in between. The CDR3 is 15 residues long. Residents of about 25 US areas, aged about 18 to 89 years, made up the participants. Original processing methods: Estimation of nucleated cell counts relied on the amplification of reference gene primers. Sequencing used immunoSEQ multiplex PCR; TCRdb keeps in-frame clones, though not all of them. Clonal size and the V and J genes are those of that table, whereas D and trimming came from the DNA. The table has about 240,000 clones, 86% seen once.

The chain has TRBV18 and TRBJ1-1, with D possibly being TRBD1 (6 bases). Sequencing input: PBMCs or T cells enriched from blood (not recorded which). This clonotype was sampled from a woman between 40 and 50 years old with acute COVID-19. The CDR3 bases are TGTGCCAGCTCACCATTACAGGGCCAGAACACTGAAGCTTTCTTT. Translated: CASSPLQGQNTEAFF. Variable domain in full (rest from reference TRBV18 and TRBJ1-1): NAGVMQNPRHLVRRRGQEARLRCSPMKGHSHVYWYRQLPEEGLKFMVYLQKENIIDESGMPKERFSAEFPKEGPSILRIQQVVRGDSAAYFCASSPLQGQNTEAFFGQGTRLTVV.